The present entry profiles one T cell receptor (beta chain) with its context. Its antigen is not known. Generated by immunoSEQ multiplex PCR, the TCRdb table keeps only in-frame clones and is missing some. The sample lists about 1,600 clones; around nine tenths were seen once. The sample originates from a study of brain metastases from non-small cell lung cancer. Broader study findings: Brain metastases shared most TCR repertoire with primaries, with sparse T cells. Fewer infiltrating T cells were found in brain metastases than primaries. Compared with their matched primary tumors, around 60% of brain metastases showed expanded T-cell clones.

This receptor was taken from a donor at least 40 years old with non-small cell lung cancer. The sequencing input was primary lung tumor tissue.

CDR3 sequence (DNA): TGTGCCAGCAGCCCAAACTTCCACTCCGGGGGCTACACCTTC. Its translation: CASSPNFHSGGYTF. This rearrangement joins TRBV9 to TRBJ1-2; D is uncertain. The CDR3 totals 14 residues. V gave up 4 bases and J gave up 8 bases, with 18 bases separating them. Germline V gene sequence: CDR1 SGDLS, CDR2 YYNGEE.